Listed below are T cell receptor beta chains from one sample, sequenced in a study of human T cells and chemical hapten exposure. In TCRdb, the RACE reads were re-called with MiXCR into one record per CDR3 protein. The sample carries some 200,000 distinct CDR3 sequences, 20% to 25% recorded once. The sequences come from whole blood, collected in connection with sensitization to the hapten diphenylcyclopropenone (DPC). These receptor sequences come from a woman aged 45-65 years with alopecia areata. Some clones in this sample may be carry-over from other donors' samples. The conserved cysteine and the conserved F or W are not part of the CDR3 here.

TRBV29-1,SVVRGGIYNEQF
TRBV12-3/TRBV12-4,ASSRLWSSNTEAF
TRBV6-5,ASSNTGAQAF
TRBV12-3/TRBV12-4,ASRGVTYEQY
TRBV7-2,ASSSTRRRNEQF
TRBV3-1,ASSQGIGQGEAF
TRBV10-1,ASAHRGLAVRTGELF
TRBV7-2,ASSATGTGVYEQY
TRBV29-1,SVQQLPGELF
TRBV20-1,SARDNRDPYNEQF
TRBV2,ATSGQVVTGELF
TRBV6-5,ASSYLGTDTQY
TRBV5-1,ASSLGLAGATASYNEQF
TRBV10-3,AISDPTLGNQPQH
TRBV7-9,ASSRTGGRGYGYT
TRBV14,ASSQGTVPNEKLF
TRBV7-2,ASSILALETQY
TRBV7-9,ASSLAGLAPREQF
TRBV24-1,ATMSARNEQF
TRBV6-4,ASSRLAGNTGELF
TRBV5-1,ASSQTHTSGSSYEQY
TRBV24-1,ATSDTQQTGLVCYT
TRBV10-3,AIRGDGGKSSYNEQF
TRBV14,ASSQVGHYGYT
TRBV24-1,ATSDPGSPGELF
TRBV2,ASRTSGSKREQF
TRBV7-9,ASSSAGGSTDTQY
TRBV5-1,ASSFEAGRNEQF
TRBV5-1,ASSFGTPQSYEQY
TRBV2,ASSEEKLF
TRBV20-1,SASNTHGYT
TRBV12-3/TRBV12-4,ASSLAGFEAF
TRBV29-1,SVDPPGLAGSIYNEQF
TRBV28,ASSSSEAANEKLF
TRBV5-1,ASSLATTVNTEAF
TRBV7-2,ASSLSTSGRGPGNEQF
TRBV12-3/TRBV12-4,ASSLAATGALGYT
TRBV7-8,ASSWLRGNGGYT
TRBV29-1,SVEGPAGFYNEQF
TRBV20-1,SARPLELIHEQY
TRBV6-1,ASSEFAGDTDTQY
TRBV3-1,ASSPLRGTGNTIY